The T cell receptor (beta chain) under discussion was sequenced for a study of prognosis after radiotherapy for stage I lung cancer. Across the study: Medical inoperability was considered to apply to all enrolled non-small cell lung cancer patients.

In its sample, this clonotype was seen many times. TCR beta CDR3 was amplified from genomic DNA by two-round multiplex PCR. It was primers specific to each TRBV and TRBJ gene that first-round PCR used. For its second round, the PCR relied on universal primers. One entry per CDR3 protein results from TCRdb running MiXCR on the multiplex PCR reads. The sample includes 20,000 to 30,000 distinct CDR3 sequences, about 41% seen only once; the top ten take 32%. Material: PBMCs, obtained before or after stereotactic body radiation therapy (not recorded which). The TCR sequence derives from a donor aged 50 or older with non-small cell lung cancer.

The CDR3 protein is CASSQDRGEGTQYF. CDR3 sequence (DNA): TGTGCCAGCAGCCAGGACAGGGGGGAAGGGACCCAGTACTTC. This sequence joins TRBV2 and TRBJ2-5; 10 bases agree with TRBD1. The junction had 8 bases not matched to a gene; V was cut back by 6 bases and J by 7 bases. CDR1 is SNHLY and CDR2 is FYNNEI in the germline V gene. This CDR3 has 14 amino acids.